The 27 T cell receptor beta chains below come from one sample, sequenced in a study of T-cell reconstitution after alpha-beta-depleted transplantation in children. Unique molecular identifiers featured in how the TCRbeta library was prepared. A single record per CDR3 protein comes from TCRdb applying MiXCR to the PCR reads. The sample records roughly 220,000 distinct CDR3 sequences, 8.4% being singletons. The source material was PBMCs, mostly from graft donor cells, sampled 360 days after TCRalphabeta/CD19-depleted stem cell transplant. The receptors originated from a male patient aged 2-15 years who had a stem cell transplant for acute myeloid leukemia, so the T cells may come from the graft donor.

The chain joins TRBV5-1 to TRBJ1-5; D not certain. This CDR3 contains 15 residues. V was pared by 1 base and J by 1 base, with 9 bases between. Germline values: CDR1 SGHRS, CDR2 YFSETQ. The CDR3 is CASSLNGLSNQPQHF. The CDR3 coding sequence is TGCGCCAGCAGCTTGAATGGTTTGAGCAATCAGCCCCAGCATTTT.

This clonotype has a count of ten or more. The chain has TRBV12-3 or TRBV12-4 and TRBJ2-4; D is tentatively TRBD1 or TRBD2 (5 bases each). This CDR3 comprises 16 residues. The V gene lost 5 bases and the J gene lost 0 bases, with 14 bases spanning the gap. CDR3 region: CASSTSGTRAKNIQYF. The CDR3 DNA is TGTGCCAGCAGTACGTCCGGGACGCGAGCCAAAAACATTCAGTACTTC.

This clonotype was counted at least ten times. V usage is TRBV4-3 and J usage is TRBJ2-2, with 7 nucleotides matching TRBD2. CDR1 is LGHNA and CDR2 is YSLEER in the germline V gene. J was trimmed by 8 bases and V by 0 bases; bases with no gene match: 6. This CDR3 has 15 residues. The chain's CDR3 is CASSQEMGRGGELFF. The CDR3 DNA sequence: TGCGCCAGCAGCCAAGAAATGGGGAGGGGAGGGGAGCTGTTTTTT.

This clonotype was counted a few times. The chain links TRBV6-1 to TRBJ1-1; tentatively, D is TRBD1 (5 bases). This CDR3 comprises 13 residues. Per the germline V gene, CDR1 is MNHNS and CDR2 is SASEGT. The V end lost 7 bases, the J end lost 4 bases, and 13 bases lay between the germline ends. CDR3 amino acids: CASILPGGTEAFF. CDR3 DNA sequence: TGTGCCAGCATCCTACCCGGGGGCACTGAAGCTTTCTTT.

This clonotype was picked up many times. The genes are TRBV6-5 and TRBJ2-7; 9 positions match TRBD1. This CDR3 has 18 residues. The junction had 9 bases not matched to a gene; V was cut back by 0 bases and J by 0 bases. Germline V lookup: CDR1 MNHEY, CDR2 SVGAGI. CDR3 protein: CASSYSFTRTGDSYEQYF. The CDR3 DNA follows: TGTGCCAGCAGTTACTCTTTTACCCGGACAGGGGACTCCTACGAGCAGTACTTC.

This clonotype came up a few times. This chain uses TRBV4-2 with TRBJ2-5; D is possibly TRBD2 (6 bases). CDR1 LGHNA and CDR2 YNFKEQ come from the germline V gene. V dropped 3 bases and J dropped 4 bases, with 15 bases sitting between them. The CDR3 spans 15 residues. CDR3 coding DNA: TGTGCCAGCAGCCACCTACTGGGGGGAGGAGAGACCCAGTACTTC. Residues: CASSHLLGGGETQYF.

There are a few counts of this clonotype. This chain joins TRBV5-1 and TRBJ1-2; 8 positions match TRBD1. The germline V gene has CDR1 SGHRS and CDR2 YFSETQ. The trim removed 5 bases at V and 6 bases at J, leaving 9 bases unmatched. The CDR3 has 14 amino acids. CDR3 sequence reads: CASRPGGQGHGYTF. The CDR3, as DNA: TGCGCCAGCAGACCAGGCGGACAGGGCCATGGCTACACCTTC.

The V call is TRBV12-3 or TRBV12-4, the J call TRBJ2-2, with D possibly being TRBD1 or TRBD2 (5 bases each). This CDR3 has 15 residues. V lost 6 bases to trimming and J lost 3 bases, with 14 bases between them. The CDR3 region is CASRRGVSDTGELFF. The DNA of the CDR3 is TGTGCCAGCAGACGAGGGGTATCGGACACCGGGGAGCTGTTTTTT.

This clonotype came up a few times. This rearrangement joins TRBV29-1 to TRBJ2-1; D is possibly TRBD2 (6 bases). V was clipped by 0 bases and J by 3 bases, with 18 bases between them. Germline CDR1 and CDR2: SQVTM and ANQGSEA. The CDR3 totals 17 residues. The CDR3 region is CSVEDYGGLSVYNEQFF. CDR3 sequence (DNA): TGCAGCGTTGAAGATTACGGGGGATTAAGTGTCTACAATGAGCAGTTCTTC.

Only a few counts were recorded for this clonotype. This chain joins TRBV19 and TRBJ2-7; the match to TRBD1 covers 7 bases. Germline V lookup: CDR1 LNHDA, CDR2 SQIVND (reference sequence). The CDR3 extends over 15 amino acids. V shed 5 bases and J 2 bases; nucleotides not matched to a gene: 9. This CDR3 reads CASSPKGAGTYEQYF. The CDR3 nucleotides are TGTGCCAGTAGTCCCAAGGGGGCAGGTACCTACGAGCAGTACTTC.

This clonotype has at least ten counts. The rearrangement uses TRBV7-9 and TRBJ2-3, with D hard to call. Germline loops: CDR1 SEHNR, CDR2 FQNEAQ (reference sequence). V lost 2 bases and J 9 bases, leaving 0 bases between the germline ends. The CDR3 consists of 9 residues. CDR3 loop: CASSLTQYF. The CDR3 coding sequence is TGTGCCAGCAGCTTAACGCAGTATTTT.

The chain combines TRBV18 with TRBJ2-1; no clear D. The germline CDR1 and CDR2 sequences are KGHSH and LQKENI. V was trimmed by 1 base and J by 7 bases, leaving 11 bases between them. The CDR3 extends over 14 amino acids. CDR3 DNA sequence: TGTGCCAGCTCACCACTTCCGGGCTCGAATGAGCAGTTCTTC. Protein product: CASSPLPGSNEQFF.

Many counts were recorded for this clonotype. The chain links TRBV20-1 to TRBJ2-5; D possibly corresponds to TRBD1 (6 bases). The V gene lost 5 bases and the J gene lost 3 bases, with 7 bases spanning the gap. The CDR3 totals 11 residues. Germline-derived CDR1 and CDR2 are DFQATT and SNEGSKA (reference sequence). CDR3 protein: CSAYREETQYF. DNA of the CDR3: TGCAGTGCTTACAGGGAAGAGACCCAGTACTTC.

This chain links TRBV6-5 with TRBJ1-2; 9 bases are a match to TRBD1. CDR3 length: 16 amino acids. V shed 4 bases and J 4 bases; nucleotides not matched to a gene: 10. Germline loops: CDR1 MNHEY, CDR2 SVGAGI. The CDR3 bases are TGTGCCAGCAGTTCCCAACGGACAGGGGTTATCTATGGCTACACCTTC. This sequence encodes CASSSQRTGVIYGYTF.

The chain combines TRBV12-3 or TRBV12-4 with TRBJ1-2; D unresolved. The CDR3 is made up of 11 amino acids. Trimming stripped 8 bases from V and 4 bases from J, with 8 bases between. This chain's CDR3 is CASASFYGYTF. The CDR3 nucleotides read TGTGCCAGCGCTTCGTTCTATGGCTACACCTTC.

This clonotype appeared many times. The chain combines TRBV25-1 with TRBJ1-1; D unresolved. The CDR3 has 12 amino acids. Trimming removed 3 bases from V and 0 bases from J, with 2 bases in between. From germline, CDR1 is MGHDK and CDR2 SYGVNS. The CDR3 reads CASSEVNTEAFF. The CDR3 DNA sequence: TGTGCCAGCAGTGAGGTGAACACTGAAGCTTTCTTT.

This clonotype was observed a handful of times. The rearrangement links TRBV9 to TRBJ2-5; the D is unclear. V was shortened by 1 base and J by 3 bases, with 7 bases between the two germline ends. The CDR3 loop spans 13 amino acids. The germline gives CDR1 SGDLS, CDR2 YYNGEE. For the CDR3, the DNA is TGTGCCAGCAGCGTATGGCCTAAAGAGACCCAGTACTTC. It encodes CASSVWPKETQYF.

CDR3 loop: CASRGGLYDEQFF. The CDR3 bases are TGTGCCAGCAGGGGGGGACTTTATGATGAGCAGTTCTTC. The V gene is TRBV2, the J gene TRBJ2-1; the D gene is possibly TRBD2 (6 bases). Trimming removed 6 bases at V and 8 bases at J, with 14 bases between. The CDR3 spans 13 residues. Germline V gene lookup returns CDR1 SNHLY and CDR2 FYNNEI.

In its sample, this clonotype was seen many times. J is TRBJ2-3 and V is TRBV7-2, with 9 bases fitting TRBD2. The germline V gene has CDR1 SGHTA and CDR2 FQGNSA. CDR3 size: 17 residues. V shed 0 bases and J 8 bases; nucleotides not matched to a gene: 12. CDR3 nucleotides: TGTGCCAGCAGCTTAGCGGATAGCGCGGGAGGGGTTGGTACGCAGTATTTT. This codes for CASSLADSAGGVGTQYF.

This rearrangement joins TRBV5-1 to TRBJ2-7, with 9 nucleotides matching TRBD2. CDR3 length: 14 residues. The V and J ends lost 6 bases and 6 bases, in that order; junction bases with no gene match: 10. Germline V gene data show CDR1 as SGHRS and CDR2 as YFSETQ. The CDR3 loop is CASNLAGVVGEQYF. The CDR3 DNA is TGCGCCAGCAACTTAGCGGGAGTCGTGGGCGAGCAGTACTTC.

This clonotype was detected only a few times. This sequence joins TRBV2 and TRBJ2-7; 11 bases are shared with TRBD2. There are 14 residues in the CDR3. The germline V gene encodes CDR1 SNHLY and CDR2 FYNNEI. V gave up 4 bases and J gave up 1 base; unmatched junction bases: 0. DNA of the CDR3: TGTGCCAGCAGTGGACTAGCGGGGTCCTACGAGCAGTACGTC. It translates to CASSGLAGSYEQYV.

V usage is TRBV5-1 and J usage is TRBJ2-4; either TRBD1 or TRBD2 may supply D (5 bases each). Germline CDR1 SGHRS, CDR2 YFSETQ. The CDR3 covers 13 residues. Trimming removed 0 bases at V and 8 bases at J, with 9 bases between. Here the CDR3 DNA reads TGCGCCAGCAGCTTGGGGGACGGGTACATTCAGTACTTC. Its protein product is CASSLGDGYIQYF.

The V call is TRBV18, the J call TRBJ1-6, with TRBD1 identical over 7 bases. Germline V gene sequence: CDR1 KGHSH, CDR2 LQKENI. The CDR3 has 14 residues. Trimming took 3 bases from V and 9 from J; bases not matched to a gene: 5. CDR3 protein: CASSPGQAGSPLHF. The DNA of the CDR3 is TGTGCCAGCTCACCCGGACAGGCTGGTTCACCCCTCCACTTT.

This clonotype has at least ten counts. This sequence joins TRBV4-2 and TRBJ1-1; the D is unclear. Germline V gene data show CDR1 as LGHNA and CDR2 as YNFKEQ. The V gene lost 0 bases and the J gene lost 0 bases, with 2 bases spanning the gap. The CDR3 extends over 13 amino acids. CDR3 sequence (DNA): TGTGCCAGCAGCCAAGAACTGAACACTGAAGCTTTCTTT. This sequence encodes CASSQELNTEAFF.

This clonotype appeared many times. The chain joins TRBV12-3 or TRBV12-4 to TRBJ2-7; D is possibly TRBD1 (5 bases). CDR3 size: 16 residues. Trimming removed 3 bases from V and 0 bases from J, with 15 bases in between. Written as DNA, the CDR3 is TGTGCCAGCAGTTTCCTGGGTTCAGGGTTCTCCTACGAGCAGTACTTC. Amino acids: CASSFLGSGFSYEQYF.

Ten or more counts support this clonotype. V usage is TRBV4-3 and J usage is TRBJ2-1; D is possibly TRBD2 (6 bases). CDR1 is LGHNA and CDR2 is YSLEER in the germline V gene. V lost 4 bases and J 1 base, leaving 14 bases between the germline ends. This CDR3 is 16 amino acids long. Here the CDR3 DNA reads TGCGCCAGCAGCCCCTCGGAGGGAGAGTCCTACAATGAGCAGTTCTTC. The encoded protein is CASSPSEGESYNEQFF.

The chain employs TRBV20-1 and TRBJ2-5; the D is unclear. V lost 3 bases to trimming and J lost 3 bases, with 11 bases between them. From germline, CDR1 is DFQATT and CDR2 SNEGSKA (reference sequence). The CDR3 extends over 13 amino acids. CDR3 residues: CSASSRRKETQYF. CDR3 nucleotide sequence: TGCAGTGCTAGCTCCCGGCGGAAAGAGACCCAGTACTTC.